This section outlines one TCR beta chain sequence together with its context. These data are taken from a study of blood T cells in healthy people across ages. With a J-beta primer mix and a sample-barcoded 5' primer, a second PCR ran about 6 to 11 cycles. TCRdb reprocessed the 5' RACE reads via MiXCR and lists one record per CDR3 protein. The table has about 1.4 million distinct CDR3 sequences, roughly 60% seen once. The CDR3 totals 16 residues. V was trimmed by 5 bases and J by 0 bases, leaving 16 bases between them. The germline V gene has CDR1 MNHEY and CDR2 SMNVEV (reference sequence). The sequence derives from a man aged 18-30 years in good health. Specimen: blood. The rearrangement joins TRBV27 to TRBJ1-1; a weak D match, TRBD1 (6 bases). This CDR3 is CASSEQGLGMNTEAFF. The CDR3 DNA is TGTGCCAGCAGTGAACAGGGTTTAGGGATGAACACTGAAGCTTTCTTT.